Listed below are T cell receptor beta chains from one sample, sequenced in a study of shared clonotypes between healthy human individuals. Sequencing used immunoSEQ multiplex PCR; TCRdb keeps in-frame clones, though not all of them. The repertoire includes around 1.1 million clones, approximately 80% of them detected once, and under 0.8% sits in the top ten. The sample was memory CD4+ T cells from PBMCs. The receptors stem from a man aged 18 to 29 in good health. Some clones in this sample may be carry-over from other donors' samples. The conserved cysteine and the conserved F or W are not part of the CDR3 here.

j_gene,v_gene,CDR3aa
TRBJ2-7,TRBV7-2,ASSGPRGQGTYEQY
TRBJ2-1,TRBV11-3,ASSSGTSDYNEQF
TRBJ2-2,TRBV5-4,ASSPTRLGELF
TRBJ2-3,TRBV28,ASSLGLAGADTQY
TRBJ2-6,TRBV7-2,ASSLRGRGPSGANVLT
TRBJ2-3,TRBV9,ASSTRPSSTDTQY
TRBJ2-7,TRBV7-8,ASSLDRVRGEQY
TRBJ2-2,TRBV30,AWAANTGELF
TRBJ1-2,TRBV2,ASSSSRDISYGYT
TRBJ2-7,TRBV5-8,ASSARSGLAGSAEQY
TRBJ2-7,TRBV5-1,ASSAGEHYEQY
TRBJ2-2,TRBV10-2,ASSRTGGTGELF
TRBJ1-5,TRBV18,ASANPGGNQPQH
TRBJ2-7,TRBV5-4,ASSRTSGRYEQY
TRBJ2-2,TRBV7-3,ASSLNAGTNTGELF
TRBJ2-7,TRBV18,ASSGPITYEQY
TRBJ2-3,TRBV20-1,SARDSHTQY
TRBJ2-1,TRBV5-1,ASSPIAGVYNEQF
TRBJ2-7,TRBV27,ASSSLEQY
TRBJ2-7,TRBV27,ASSLRGTFSYEQY
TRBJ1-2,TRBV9,ASSVGQGYGYT
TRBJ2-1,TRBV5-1,ASSLTYGEQF
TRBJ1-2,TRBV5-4,ASSLKGRIYGYT
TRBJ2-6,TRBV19,ASSIQGAGANVLT
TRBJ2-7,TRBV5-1,ASSLASGEGEEQY
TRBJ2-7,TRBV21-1,ASRETSGRSYEQY
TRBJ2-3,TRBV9,ASSVEQGNRGTDTQY
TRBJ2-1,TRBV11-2,ASRYPSLYNEQF
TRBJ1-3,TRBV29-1,SVETPGNTIY
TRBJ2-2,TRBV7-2,ASSLAPRTGELF
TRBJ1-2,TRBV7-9,ASRLLPRTGFNYGYT
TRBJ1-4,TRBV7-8,ASSRDGVRTNEKLF
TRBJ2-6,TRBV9,ASSTQSSGANVLT
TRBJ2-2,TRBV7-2,ASSFLGQANTGELF
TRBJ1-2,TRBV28,ASNRGYGYT
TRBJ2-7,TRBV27,ASSGTGGGRQY
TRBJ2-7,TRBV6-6,ASSAMYEQY
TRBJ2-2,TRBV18,ASSPGTGRNTGELF
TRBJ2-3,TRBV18,ASSIPGTDTQY
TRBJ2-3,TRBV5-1,ASSYGPSITDTQY
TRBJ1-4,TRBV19,ASSTTGTGGLKLF
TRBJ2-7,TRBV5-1,ASSWPGTSFDEQY